Following are 11 T cell receptor beta chains from one sample sequenced in a study of shared clonotypes between healthy human individuals. The data were produced by immunoSEQ multiplex PCR, yet TCRdb's version contains in-frame clones alone and is incomplete. The data hold under 2,500,000 clones, with approximately 96% observed a single time. Sequenced: naive CD4+ T cells sorted from blood. Subset noted: CD45RA+ positively selected. The receptors come from a man between 18 and 29 years old in good health.

The chain is built from TRBV18 and TRBJ2-5, with 7 bases lining up with TRBD2. Germline V gene data show CDR1 as KGHSH and CDR2 as LQKENI. The CDR3 totals 16 residues. V lost 0 bases and J lost 1; bases outside the gene matches: 5. DNA for the CDR3: TGTGCCAGCTCACCACCGGCTAGCGGTACCCAAGAGACCCAGTACTTC. It is translated as CASSPPASGTQETQYF.

With respect to this clone: Distinct nucleotide sequences in the sample also encode this CDR3. This sequence joins TRBV2 and TRBJ2-7; 9 positions agree with TRBD1. The CDR3 has 13 amino acids. From germline, CDR1 is SNHLY and CDR2 FYNNEI. After removal of 6 bases from V and 2 bases from J, the junction contained 2 bases not matched to a gene. CDR3 amino acids: CASRRTGAYEQYF. The CDR3 DNA sequence: TGTGCCAGCAGGCGGACAGGGGCCTACGAGCAGTACTTC.

As for this clone: Other DNA variants within this sample encode the same CDR3. The gene calls are TRBV29-1 and TRBJ2-3; D not resolved. The germline gives CDR1 SQVTM, CDR2 ANQGSEA. This CDR3 spans 10 amino acids. V lost 4 bases and J lost 3, with 2 bases in between. The CDR3 is CSVATDTQYF. The CDR3 bases are TGCAGCGTTGCAACAGATACGCAGTATTTT.

The J gene is TRBJ2-2, the V gene TRBV28; unclear D gene. The germline CDR1 and CDR2 sequences are MDHEN and SYDVKM. There are 14 residues in the CDR3. The germline V and J ends were trimmed by 4 bases and 7 bases, with 13 bases remaining between them. CDR3 DNA sequence: TGTGCCAGCAGTTCTACGATCGGACGCGGGGAGCTGTTTTTT. Protein: CASSSTIGRGELFF.

The chain joins TRBV5-6 to TRBJ2-7, with TRBD2 matching 12 bases. Trimming removed 3 bases from V and 5 bases from J; junction bases left unmatched: 12. Germline values: CDR1 SGHDT, CDR2 YYEEEE. The CDR3 has 17 amino acids. The CDR3 here is CASSSFTWTSGAHEQYF. The CDR3 bases are TGTGCCAGCAGCTCCTTCACCTGGACTAGCGGGGCCCACGAGCAGTACTTC.

This clone was seen a single time. The rearrangement links TRBV10-1 to TRBJ1-1; weak D call: TRBD1 (5 bases). This CDR3 comprises 13 residues. With 8 bases removed from V and 1 base from J, the gap between germline ends came to 11 bases. Germline lookup yields CDR1 WNHNN and CDR2 SYGVQD (reference sequence). DNA of the CDR3: TGCGCCAGCGGCACCGGGACGAACACTGAAGCTTTCTTT. Its translation is CASGTGTNTEAFF.

J is TRBJ2-1 and V is TRBV7-2; no definite D call. V dropped 1 base and J dropped 0 bases, with 7 bases sitting between them. CDR3 length: 15 amino acids. The germline V gene has CDR1 SGHTA and CDR2 FQGNSA. For the CDR3, the DNA is TGTGCCAGCAGCTTAGGCATAAGCTCCTACAATGAGCAGTTCTTC. This codes for CASSLGISSYNEQFF.

The rearrangement uses TRBV10-3 and TRBJ2-1; 9 positions agree with TRBD1. V gave up 6 bases and J gave up 8 bases; unmatched junction bases: 2. CDR1 and CDR2 (germline): ENHRY, SYGVKD. The CDR3 covers 12 residues. DNA of the CDR3: TGTGCCATCAGGGGGACAGGGCATGAGCAGTTCTTC. Protein product: CAIRGTGHEQFF.

The chain uses TRBV2 and TRBJ1-6; D is possibly TRBD1 (5 bases). Trimming took off 4 bases at V and 5 bases at J, with 12 bases between the two ends. The germline V gene has CDR1 SNHLY and CDR2 FYNNEI. The CDR3 covers 15 residues. CDR3 protein: CASSARQRDNSPLHF. The CDR3 DNA is TGTGCCAGCAGTGCGAGACAGCGTGATAATTCACCCCTCCACTTT.

J is TRBJ1-2 and V is TRBV10-3; D is undetermined. V shed 6 bases and J shed 0 bases, with 11 bases lying between them. The CDR3 covers 14 residues. Germline values: CDR1 ENHRY, CDR2 SYGVKD. DNA for the CDR3: TGTGCCATCAGCCAAGGGAATACTAACTATGGCTACACCTTC. It encodes CAISQGNTNYGYTF.

The J gene is TRBJ2-3, the V gene TRBV5-4; D might be TRBD2 (5 bases). V was pared by 1 base and J by 2 bases, with 11 bases between. Germline assignment: CDR1 SGHNT and CDR2 YYREEE (reference sequence). There are 15 residues in the CDR3. The CDR3 DNA is TGTGCCAGCAGCTTGCCTAGCCATTCCACAGATACGCAGTATTTT. Translation gives CASSLPSHSTDTQYF.